The sequence of this T cell receptor (beta chain) was determined in a study of identical twins. Points from the study as a whole: Beta out-of-frame twin sharing showed a weaker excess. Insertions were reduced in abundant cord blood beta clonotypes but not in memory repertoires.

Germline CDR1 is SGHKS and CDR2 is YYEKEE (reference sequence). This CDR3 contains 12 residues. V was shortened by 6 bases and J by 6 bases, with 9 bases between the two germline ends. A template switching step contributed a universal primer site, while unique molecular identifiers were present in the cDNA. Via MiXCR, TCRdb re-called the 5' RACE reads, giving one row per CDR3 protein. This sample has under 500,000 distinct CDR3 sequences; 14% occur once, and the top ten carry approximately 0.98%. This clonotype has at least ten counts. The antigen is unknown. The same data also went into a second study, on yellow fever vaccine responses in identical twins. That investigation notes: Twins' T cell vaccine responses reportedly looked partly convergent, partly personalized.

The sequence came from a woman younger than 30 in good health. The rearrangement links TRBV5-5 to TRBJ2-2, with D uncertain. The material sequenced was CD4+ T cells sorted from blood. The CDR3 loop is CASIFLPGELFF. CDR3 coding DNA: TGTGCCAGCATCTTTCTGCCCGGGGAGCTGTTTTTT. The full variable domain, with the rest looked up from reference TRBV5-5 and TRBJ2-2, is DAGVTQSPTHLIKTRGQQVTLRCSPISGHKSVSWYQQVLGQGPQFIFQYYEKEERGRGNFPDRFSARQFPNYSSELNVNALLLGDSALYLCASIFLPGELFFGEGSRLTVL.